The 20 T cell receptor beta chains below come from one sample, sequenced in a study of OX40 agonist ivuxolimab in advanced cancers. Method: immunoSEQ multiplex PCR; TCRdb's copy keeps in-frame clones and lacks some. The profile shows about 68,000 clones, roughly four fifths of them singletons. The sequencing used CD4+ or CD8+ T cells sorted from blood, collected in a trial of the OX40 agonist ivuxolimab. The source of these receptors is an adult with an advanced solid tumor such as melanoma, head and neck, liver or kidney cancer.

This clone was observed once. This chain connects TRBV15 to TRBJ1-1; a weak D match, TRBD1 (6 bases). Germline V gives CDR1 LNHNV, CDR2 YYDKDF (reference sequence). The CDR3 has 16 amino acids. V was pared by 5 bases and J by 5 bases, with 21 bases between. The CDR3 bases are TGTGCCACCAGCTGGCGGCGGGGGGCATCGGGAACTGAAGCTTTCTTT. Amino acid sequence: CATSWRRGASGTEAFF.

The chain joins TRBV18 to TRBJ2-3; D is ambiguous. In germline, CDR1 is KGHSH, CDR2 LQKENI. Trimming removed 4 bases at V and 0 bases at J, with 11 bases between. The CDR3 is 15 amino acids. The CDR3 sequence is CASSLQQFSTDTQYF. In nucleotides, the CDR3 is TGTGCCAGCTCACTCCAGCAGTTTAGCACAGATACGCAGTATTTT.

The chain uses TRBV28 and TRBJ1-4; maybe TRBD1 (5 bases). CDR3 length: 15 residues. Germline V CDR1 and CDR2: MDHEN, SYDVKM. V was trimmed by 6 bases and J by 10 bases, leaving 21 bases between them. The chain's CDR3 is CASSLLPGSGRKLFF. The CDR3 nucleotides are TGTGCCAGCAGCCTCCTGCCGGGTTCAGGGCGAAAACTGTTTTTT. The complete variable domain, with remaining parts taken from reference TRBV28 and TRBJ1-4, reads DVKVTQSSRYLVKRTGEKVFLECVQDMDHENMFWYRQDPGLGLRLIYFSYDVKMKEKGDIPEGYSVSREKKERFSLILESASTNQTSMYLCASSLLPGSGRKLFFGSGTQLSVL.

The chain links TRBV5-1 to TRBJ2-1; 9 bases match TRBD2. The CDR3 is made up of 16 amino acids. With V trimmed by 0 bases and J by 3 bases, 4 bases remained unmatched. Germline values: CDR1 SGHRS, CDR2 YFSETQ. CDR3 nucleotides: TGCGCCAGCAGCTTGGGTCTAGCGGGGTACTACAATGAGCAGTTCTTC. As protein: CASSLGLAGYYNEQFF.

The chain is built from TRBV19 and TRBJ1-4; D might be TRBD1 (5 bases). Germline assignment: CDR1 LNHDA and CDR2 SQIVND (reference sequence). The CDR3 spans 17 residues. V lost 4 bases, J lost 0 bases, and 15 bases lay in between. CDR3 in DNA: TGTGCCAGTAGTAGAACAGGAGACAAAGCAACTAATGAAAAACTGTTTTTT. It specifies CASSRTGDKATNEKLFF.

CDR3 in amino acids: CASSPYAGQGRGGYTF. Here the CDR3 DNA reads TGTGCCAGCAGCCCTTACGCGGGACAGGGAAGGGGTGGCTACACCTTC. The rearrangement uses TRBV7-2 and TRBJ1-2, with 9 bases that match TRBD1. The germline V gene has CDR1 SGHTA and CDR2 FQGNSA. This CDR3 is 16 amino acids long. V lost 5 bases, J lost 7 bases, and 14 bases stayed unmatched.

This clone was seen just once. The junction differs from germline at one of its ends, possibly a read error. The chain employs TRBV7-2 and TRBJ1-6; 8 positions agree with TRBD1. Germline CDR1 is SGHTA and CDR2 is FQGNSA. The CDR3 is 15 amino acids. The CDR3 nucleotides are TGTGTCAGCAGCCCCAAGACAGGGGTCAATTCACCCCTCCACTTT. Its protein is CVSSPKTGVNSPLHF.

This chain connects TRBV7-9 to TRBJ1-3; no clear D. Trimming took off 2 bases at V and 0 bases at J, with 11 bases between the two ends. From germline, CDR1 is SEHNR and CDR2 FQNEAQ (reference sequence). This CDR3 has 16 residues. The CDR3 DNA reads TGTGCCAGCAGCTTAAGTGGCCAGAGCTCTGGAAACACCATATATTTT. This gives the protein CASSLSGQSSGNTIYF. The full variable domain, in which reference TRBV7-9 and TRBJ1-3 provide the parts outside the CDR3, is DTGVSQNPRHKITKRGQNVTFRCDPISEHNRLYWYRQTLGQGPEFLTYFQNEAQLEKSRLLSDRFSAERPKGSFSTLEIQRTEQGDSAMYLCASSLSGQSSGNTIYFGEGSWLTVV.

This sequence joins TRBV11-2 and TRBJ2-5, with D possibly TRBD1 on 7 matching bases. Looked up from germline, CDR1 is SGHAT and CDR2 is FQNNGV. The CDR3 spans 16 residues. The V and J ends lost 5 bases and 3 bases respectively, with 19 bases between them. The CDR3 coding sequence is TGTGCCAGCAGCGTGACAGGGCGCGGAGGGAAAGAGACCCAGTACTTC. Its protein is CASSVTGRGGKETQYF.

CDR3 protein: CASSPLRQGGTGELFF. DNA for the CDR3: TGTGCCAGCAGTCCTCTGCGACAGGGCGGCACCGGGGAGCTGTTTTTT. The chain couples TRBV2 to TRBJ2-2; 7 bases line up with TRBD1. This CDR3 is 16 amino acids long. Unmatched junction bases numbered 10, after V lost 5 bases and J lost 4 bases. Per germline, CDR1 SNHLY and CDR2 FYNNEI.

This clone was detected a few times. The gene calls are TRBV5-6 and TRBJ1-2; TRBD1 is a possible D gene (6 bases). CDR1 is SGHDT, CDR2 YYEEEE, per germline. Trimming took 3 bases from V and 2 from J, leaving 11 bases between them. There are 14 residues in the CDR3. CDR3 sequence reads: CASSYGDTNYGYTF. CDR3 bases: TGTGCCAGCAGCTACGGGGACACCAACTATGGCTACACCTTC.

In its sample, this clone was seen a few times. The chain carries TRBV6-1 and TRBJ1-5, with TRBD1 matching 7 bases. Germline trimming cut 6 bases from V and 11 bases from J; bases unmatched to any gene: 16. This CDR3 comprises 15 residues. Germline CDR1 MNHNS, CDR2 SASEGT. CDR3 coding DNA: TGTGCCAGCAGCATAGGACAGGTCCAAAATCCCACCCAGCATTTT. Encoded protein: CASSIGQVQNPTQHF.

The chain combines TRBV19 with TRBJ2-5, with D maybe TRBD2 (7 bases). The CDR3 consists of 16 residues. V lost 6 bases and J 6 bases, leaving 23 bases between the germline ends. Germline CDR1 reads LNHDA; CDR2 reads SQIVND (reference sequence). CDR3: CASRGKGGGVGKTQYF. DNA of the CDR3: TGTGCCAGTAGAGGGAAAGGGGGAGGGGTGGGTAAGACCCAGTACTTC.

The chain employs TRBV23-1 and TRBJ1-5; no definite D call. TRBV23-1 is reported as an ORF; its role is uncertain. V was pared by 6 bases and J by 7 bases, with 13 bases between. The CDR3 has 13 amino acids. CDR3 nucleotide sequence: TGCGCCAGCAGCCCGCGGAGCCGCCAGCCCCAGCATTTT. This encodes CASSPRSRQPQHF.

J is TRBJ2-3 and V is TRBV9; D remains ambiguous. Germline V gene lookup returns CDR1 SGDLS and CDR2 YYNGEE. CDR3 length equals 15 residues. The V end was cut by 0 bases, the J end by 1 base, with 9 bases between. The CDR3 spells CASSVGHRGTDTQYF. DNA for the CDR3: TGTGCCAGCAGCGTAGGTCATAGGGGCACAGATACGCAGTATTTT.

This chain joins TRBV9 and TRBJ2-1, with D uncertain. CDR1 is SGDLS and CDR2 is YYNGEE in the germline V gene. Trimming stripped 4 bases from V and 4 bases from J, with 9 bases between. The CDR3 runs 13 residues. The CDR3 bases are TGTGCCAGCAGCTCCAGGATGTACAATGAGCAGTTCTTC. Protein product: CASSSRMYNEQFF.

The chain couples TRBV14 to TRBJ2-2; tentative D call: TRBD1 (7 bases). Trimming left V 4 bases short and J 6 bases short, with 15 bases between. The CDR3 spans 15 residues. Germline V gives CDR1 SGHDN, CDR2 FVKESK. CDR3 sequence reads: CASSRGGGPAGELFF. CDR3 bases: TGTGCCAGCAGCCGTGGAGGGGGCCCGGCCGGGGAGCTGTTTTTT.

This clone was counted only a few times. The rearrangement uses TRBV6-5 and TRBJ2-5; D might be TRBD1 or TRBD2, each matching 5 bases. Deletions cut 6 bases from V and 1 base from J, with 6 bases between. Per germline, CDR1 MNHEY and CDR2 SVGAGI. The CDR3 loop spans 12 amino acids. This CDR3 is CASRRGQETQYF. The CDR3 nucleotides read TGTGCCAGCAGGAGGGGCCAAGAGACCCAGTACTTC.

The chain uses TRBV7-9 and TRBJ1-5; 7 nucleotides match TRBD1. V lost 1 base and J lost 6; bases outside the gene matches: 9. Germline V CDR1 and CDR2: SEHNR, FQNEAQ (reference sequence). The CDR3 is 16 amino acids. CDR3 region: CASSLDFLGGGQPQHF. CDR3 coding DNA: TGTGCCAGCAGCTTAGATTTTTTAGGGGGCGGTCAGCCCCAGCATTTT.

V and J are TRBV28 and TRBJ2-3; 9 bases agree with TRBD2. CDR1 is MDHEN, CDR2 SYDVKM, per germline. V dropped 10 bases and J dropped 1; count of bases not matched to a gene: 15. The CDR3 has 17 residues. The CDR3 DNA reads TGTGCCACCTATCTAGCGGGGCTTAGGTCTGGCACAGATACGCAGTATTTT. This encodes CATYLAGLRSGTDTQYF.